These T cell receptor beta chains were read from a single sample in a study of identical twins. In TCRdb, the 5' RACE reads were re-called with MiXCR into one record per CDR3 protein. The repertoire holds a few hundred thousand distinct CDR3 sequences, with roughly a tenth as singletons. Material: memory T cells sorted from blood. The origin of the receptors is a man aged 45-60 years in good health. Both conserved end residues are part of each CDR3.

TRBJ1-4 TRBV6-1 CARPRVWQGPIINEKLFF
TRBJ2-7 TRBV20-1 CSARGDRDLYEQYF
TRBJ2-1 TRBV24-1 CATSVNRDFNNEQFF
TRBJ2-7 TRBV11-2 CASSAGIYEQYF
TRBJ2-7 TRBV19 CASSIGTSGTSYEQYF
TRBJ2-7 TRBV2 CASSESQGSSLYF
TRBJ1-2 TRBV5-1 CASSIDSDYGYTF
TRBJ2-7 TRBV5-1 CASSLVTGSSYEQYF
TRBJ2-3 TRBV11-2 CASSPETISDTQYF
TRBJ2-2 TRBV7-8 CASSPTSGRGGTGELFF
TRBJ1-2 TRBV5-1 CASSLAPTGGYTF
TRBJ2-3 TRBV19 CAAQPGPGVSTDTQYF
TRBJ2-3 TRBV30 CAWTPNPRADTQYF
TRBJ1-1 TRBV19 CASSIMAVNTEAFF
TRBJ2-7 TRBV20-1 CSAASGTDSYEQYF
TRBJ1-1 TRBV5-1 CASSLVPENTEAFF
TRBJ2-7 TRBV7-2 CASTPLAGLLYEQYF
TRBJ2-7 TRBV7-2 CASSRDRAEQYF
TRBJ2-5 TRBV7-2 CASSALGGLTQYF
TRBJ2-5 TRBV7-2 CASSPVWGETQYF
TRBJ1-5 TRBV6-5 CASSLTSWQPQHF
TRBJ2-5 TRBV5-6 CASSLALQETQYF
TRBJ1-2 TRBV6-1 CASSEPGTDIRNGYTF
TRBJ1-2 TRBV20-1 CSARDSELLYGYTF
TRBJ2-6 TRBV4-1 CASSQDTPGRFFGSGANVLTF
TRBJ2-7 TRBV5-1 CASRTGGSIYEQYF
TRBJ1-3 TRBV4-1 CAGSQAGSGNTIYF
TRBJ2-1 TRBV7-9 CASTYTSGRRNEQFF
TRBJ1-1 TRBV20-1 CSAPREERYTEAFF
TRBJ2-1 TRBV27 CASKREGLNEQFF
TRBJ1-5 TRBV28 CASSLGGDMPQHF
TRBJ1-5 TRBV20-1 CSARVLRDRATYSNQPQHF
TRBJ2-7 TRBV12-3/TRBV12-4 CASSSQIYEQYF
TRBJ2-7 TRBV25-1 CASSRTGSPYEQYF
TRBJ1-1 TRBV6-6 CASSYLVNTEAFF
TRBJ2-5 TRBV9 CASSVSWLSETQYF
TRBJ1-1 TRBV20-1 CSVTGSLNTEAFF
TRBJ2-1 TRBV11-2 CASSLDTNEQFF
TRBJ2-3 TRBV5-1 CASSLASGSIDTQYF
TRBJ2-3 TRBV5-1 CASSLGTAADTQYF
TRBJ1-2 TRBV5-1 CASSLGQGVYGYTF
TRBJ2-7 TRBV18 CASSPPAGGVEQYF
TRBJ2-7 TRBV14 CASSQIRQSEQYF
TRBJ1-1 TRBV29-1 CSVGPRGGNTEAFF
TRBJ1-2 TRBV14 CASSPRGSGYTF
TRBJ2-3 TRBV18 CASSKGVNTDTQYF
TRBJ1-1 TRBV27 CASRYPNAQNTEAFF
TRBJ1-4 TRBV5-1 CASSPGSTTNEKLFF